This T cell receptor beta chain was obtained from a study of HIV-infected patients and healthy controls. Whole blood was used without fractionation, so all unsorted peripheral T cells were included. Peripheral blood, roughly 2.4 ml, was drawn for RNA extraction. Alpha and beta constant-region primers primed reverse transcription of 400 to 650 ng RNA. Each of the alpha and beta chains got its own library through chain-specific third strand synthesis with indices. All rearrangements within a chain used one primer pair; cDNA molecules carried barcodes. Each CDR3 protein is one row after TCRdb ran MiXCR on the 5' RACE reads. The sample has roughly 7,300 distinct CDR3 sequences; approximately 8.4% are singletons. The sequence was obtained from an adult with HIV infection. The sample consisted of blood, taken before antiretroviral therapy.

CDR3 nucleotides: TGTGCCAGCAGCTTAGTAATGAACAATGAGCAGTTCTTC. It encodes CASSLVMNNEQFF. The V gene is TRBV7-9, the J gene TRBJ2-1; D is undetermined. Trimming took off 1 base at V and 5 bases at J, with 6 bases between the two ends. The CDR3 totals 13 residues. Germline loops: CDR1 SEHNR, CDR2 FQNEAQ (reference sequence).